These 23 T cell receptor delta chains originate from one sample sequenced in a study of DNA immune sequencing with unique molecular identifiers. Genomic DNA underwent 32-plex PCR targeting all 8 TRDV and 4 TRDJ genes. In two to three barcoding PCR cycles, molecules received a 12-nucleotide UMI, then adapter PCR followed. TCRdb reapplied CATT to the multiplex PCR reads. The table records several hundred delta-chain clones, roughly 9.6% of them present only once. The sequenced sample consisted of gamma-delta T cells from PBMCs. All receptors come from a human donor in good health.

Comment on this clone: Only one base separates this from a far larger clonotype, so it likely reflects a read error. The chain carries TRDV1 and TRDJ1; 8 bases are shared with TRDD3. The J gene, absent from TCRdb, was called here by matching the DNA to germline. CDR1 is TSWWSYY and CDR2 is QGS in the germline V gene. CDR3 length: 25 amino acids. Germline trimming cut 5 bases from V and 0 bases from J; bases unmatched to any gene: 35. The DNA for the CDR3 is TGTGCTCTTGGGCCCCGTCTTCGTAAGGGAGTGACGGGATACGCTGGGAGTCCATACACCGATAAACTCATCTTT. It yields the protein CALGPRLRKGVTGYAGSPYTDKLIF.

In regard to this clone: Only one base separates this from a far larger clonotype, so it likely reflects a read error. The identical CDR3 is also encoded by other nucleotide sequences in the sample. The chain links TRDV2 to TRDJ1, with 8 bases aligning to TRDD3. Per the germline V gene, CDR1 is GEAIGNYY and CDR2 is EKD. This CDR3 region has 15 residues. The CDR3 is CACVPLGESTDKLIF. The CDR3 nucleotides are TGTGCCTGTGTCCCTCTGGGGGAGAGCACCGATAAACTTATCTTT.

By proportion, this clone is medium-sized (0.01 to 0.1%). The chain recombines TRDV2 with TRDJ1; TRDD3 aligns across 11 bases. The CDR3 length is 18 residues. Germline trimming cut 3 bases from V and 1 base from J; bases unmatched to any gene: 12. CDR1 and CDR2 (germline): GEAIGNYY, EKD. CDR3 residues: CACDSPWGIRRVTDKLIF. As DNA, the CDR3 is TGTGCCTGTGACTCTCCATGGGGGATACGCCGGGTCACCGATAAACTCATCTTT.

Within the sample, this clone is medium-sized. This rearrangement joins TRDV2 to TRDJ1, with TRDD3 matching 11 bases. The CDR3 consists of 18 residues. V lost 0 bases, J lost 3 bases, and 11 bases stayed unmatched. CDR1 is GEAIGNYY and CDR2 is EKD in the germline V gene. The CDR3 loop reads CACDTAFSGGYGSDKLIF. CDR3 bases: TGTGCCTGTGACACCGCGTTTAGTGGGGGATACGGATCCGATAAACTCATCTTT.

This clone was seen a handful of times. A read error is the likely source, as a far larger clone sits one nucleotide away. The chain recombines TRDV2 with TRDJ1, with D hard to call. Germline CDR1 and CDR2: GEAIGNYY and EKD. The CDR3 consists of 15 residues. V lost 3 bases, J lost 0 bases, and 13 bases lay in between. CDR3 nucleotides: TGTGCCTGTGACTTGCTGACGCAGTACACCGATAAACTCATCTTT. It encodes CACDLLTQYTDKLIF.

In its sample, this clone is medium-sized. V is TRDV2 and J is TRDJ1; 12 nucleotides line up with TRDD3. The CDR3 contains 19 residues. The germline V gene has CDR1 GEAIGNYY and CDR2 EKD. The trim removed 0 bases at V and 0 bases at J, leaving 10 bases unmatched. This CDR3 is CACDTVPQLGDTDTDKLIF. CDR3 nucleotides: TGTGCCTGTGACACCGTGCCGCAGCTGGGGGATACGGACACCGATAAACTCATCTTT.

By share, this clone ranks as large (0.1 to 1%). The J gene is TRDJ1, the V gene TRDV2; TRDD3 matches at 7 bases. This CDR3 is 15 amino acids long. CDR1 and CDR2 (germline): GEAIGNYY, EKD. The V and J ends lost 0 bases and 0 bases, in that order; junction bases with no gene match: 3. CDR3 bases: TGTGCCTGTGACACCCTTGGGGGACACACCGATAAACTCATCTTT. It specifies CACDTLGGHTDKLIF.

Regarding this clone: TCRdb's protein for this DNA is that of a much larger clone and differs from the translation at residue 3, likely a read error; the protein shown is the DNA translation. CDR3 sequence (DNA): TGTGCCTATGACACCGTCGGGATCCGGAACACCGATAAACTCATCTTT. As protein: CAYDTVGIRNTDKLIF. This chain links TRDV2 with TRDJ1; D possibly corresponds to TRDD3 (5 bases). This CDR3 region has 16 residues. CDR1 is GEAIGNYY, CDR2 EKD, per germline.

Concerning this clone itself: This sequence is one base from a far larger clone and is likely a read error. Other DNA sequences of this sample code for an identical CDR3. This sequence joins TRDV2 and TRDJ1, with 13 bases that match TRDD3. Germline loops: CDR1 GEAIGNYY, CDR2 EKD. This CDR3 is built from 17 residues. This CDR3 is CACDTLGDTPYTDKLIF. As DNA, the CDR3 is TGTGCCTGTGACACACTGGGGGATACGCCATACACTGATAAACTCATCTTT.

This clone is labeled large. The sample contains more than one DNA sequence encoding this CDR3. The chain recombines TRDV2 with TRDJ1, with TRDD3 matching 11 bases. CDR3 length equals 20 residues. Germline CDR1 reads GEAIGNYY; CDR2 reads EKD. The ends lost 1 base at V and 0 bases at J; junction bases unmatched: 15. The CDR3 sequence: CACDTGNLTGGYRYTDKLIF. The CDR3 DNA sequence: TGTGCCTGTGACACGGGAAACCTTACTGGGGGATATCGGTACACCGATAAACTCATCTTT.

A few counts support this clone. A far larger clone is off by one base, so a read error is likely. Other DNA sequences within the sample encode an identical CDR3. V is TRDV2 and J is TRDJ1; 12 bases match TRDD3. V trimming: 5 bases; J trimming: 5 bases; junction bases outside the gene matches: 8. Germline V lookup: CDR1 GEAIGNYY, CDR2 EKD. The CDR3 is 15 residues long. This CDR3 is CACVPLLGDTDKLIF. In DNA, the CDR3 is TGTGCCTGTGTTCCCTTACTGGGGGATACAGATAAACTCATCTTT.

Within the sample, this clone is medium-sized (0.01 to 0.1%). In DNA form, the CDR3 reads TGTGCCTGTGACACCGTGGGGGAGAAGACTTTTGGCACCGATAAACTCATCTTT. Its translation: CACDTVGEKTFGTDKLIF. The chain is built from TRDV2 and TRDJ1, with TRDD3 matching over 7 bases. The CDR3 has 18 residues. The germline V gene has CDR1 GEAIGNYY and CDR2 EKD. The V and J ends lost 0 bases and 1 base, in that order; junction bases with no gene match: 13.

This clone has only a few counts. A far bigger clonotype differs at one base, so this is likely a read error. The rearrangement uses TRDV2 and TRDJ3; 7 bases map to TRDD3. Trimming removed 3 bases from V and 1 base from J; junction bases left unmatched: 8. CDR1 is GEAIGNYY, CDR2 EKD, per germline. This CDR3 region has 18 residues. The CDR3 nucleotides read TGTGCCTGTGACCCCACTGGGGACCCTTCCTGGGACACCCGACAGATGTTTTTC. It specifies CACDPTGDPSWDTRQMFF.

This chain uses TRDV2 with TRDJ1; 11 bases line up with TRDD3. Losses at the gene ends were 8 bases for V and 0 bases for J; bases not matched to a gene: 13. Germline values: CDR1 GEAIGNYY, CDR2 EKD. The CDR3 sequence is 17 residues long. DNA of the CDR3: TGTGCCTTAACTCCTCTGGGGGATACTGGGTACACCGATAAACTCATCTTT. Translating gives CALTPLGDTGYTDKLIF.

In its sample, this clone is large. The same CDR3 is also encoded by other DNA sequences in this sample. CDR3: CACDKVGDTDKLIF. The DNA of the CDR3 is TGTGCCTGTGACAAAGTGGGGGATACCGATAAACTCATCTTT. The chain recombines TRDV2 with TRDJ1; 8 positions match TRDD3. The germline V gene encodes CDR1 GEAIGNYY and CDR2 EKD. The trim removed 2 bases at V and 2 bases at J, leaving 3 bases unmatched. The CDR3 runs to 14 residues.

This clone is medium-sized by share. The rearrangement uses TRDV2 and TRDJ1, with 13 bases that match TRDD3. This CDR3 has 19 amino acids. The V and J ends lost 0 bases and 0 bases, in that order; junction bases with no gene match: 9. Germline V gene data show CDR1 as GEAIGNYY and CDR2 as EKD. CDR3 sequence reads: CACDTVTGGYGENTDKLIF. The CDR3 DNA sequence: TGTGCCTGTGACACCGTAACTGGGGGATACGGGGAAAACACCGATAAACTCATCTTT.

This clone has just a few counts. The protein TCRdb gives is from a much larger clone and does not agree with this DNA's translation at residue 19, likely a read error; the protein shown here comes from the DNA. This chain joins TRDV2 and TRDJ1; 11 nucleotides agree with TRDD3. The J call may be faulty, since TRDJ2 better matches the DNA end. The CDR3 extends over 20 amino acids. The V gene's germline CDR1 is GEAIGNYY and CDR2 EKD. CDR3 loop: CACDTMLLGDKKPNTDKLFF. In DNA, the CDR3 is TGTGCCTGTGACACCATGCTACTGGGGGATAAGAAGCCTAACACCGATAAACTCTTCTTT.

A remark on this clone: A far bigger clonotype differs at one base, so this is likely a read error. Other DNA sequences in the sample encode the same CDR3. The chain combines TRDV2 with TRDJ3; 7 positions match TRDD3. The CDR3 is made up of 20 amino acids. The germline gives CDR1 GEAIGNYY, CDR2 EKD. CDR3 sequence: CACDFVLGEPSSWDTRQMFF. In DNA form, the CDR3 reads TGTGCCTGTGACTTTGTTTTGGGGGAGCCGAGCTCCTGGGACACTCGACAGATGTTTTTC.

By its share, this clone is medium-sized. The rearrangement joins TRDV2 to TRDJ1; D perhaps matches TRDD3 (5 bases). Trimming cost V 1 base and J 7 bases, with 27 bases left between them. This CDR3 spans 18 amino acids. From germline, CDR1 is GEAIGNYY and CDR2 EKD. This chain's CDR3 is CACDTLAGGTAMPGKLIF. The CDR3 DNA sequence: TGTGCCTGTGACACTTTGGCCGGGGGTACTGCGATGCCCGGTAAACTCATCTTT.

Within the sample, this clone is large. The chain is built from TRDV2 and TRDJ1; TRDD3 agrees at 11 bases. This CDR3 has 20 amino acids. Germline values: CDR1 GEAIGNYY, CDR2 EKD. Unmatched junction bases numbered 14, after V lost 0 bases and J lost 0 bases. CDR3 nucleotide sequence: TGTGCCTGTGACACCGCCTCTGGGGGATACACTCGACTGAACACCGATAAACTCATCTTT. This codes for CACDTASGGYTRLNTDKLIF.

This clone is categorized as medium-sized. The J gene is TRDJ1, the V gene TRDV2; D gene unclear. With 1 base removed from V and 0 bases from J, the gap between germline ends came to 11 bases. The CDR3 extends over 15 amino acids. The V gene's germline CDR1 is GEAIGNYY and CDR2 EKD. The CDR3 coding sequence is TGTGCCTGTGACACAGTGGGTACGGACACCGATAAACTCATCTTT. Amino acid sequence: CACDTVGTDTDKLIF.

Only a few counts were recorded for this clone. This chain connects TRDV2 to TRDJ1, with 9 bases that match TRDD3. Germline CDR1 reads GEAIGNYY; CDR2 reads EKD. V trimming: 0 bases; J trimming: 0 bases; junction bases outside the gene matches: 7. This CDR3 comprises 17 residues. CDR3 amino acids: CACDTLLGDQYTDKLIF. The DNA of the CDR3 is TGTGCCTGTGACACCCTACTGGGGGACCAGTACACCGATAAACTCATCTTT.

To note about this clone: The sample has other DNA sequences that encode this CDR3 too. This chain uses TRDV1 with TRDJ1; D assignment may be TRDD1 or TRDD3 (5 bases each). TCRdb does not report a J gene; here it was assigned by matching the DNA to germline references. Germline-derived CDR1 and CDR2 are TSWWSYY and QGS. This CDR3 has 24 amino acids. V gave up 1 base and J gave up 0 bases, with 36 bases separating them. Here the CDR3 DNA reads TGTGCTCTTGGGGAACCTCAAGCCGGGGCCAGGGGGTCCCGATCAGGGAAATACACCGATAAACTCATCTTT. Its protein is CALGEPQAGARGSRSGKYTDKLIF.